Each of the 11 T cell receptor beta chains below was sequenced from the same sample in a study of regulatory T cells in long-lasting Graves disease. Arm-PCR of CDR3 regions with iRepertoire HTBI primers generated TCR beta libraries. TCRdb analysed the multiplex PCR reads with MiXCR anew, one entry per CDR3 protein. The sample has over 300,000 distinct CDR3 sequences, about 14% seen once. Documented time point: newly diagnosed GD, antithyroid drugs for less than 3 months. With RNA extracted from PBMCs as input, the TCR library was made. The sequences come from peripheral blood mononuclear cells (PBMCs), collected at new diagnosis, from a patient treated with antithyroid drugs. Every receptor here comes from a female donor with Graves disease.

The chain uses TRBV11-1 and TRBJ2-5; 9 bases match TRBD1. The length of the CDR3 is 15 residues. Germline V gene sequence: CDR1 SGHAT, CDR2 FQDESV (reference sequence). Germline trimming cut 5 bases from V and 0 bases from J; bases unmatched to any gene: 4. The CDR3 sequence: CASSAGTGYQETQYF. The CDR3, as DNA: TGTGCCAGCAGCGCCGGGACAGGGTACCAAGAGACCCAGTACTTC.

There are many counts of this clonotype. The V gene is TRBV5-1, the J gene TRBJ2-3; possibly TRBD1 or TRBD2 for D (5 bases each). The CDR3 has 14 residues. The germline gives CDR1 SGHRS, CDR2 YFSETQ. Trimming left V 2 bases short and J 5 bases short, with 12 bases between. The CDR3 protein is CASSFGQRGDTQYF. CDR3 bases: TGCGCCAGCAGCTTTGGGCAGAGGGGAGATACGCAGTATTTT.

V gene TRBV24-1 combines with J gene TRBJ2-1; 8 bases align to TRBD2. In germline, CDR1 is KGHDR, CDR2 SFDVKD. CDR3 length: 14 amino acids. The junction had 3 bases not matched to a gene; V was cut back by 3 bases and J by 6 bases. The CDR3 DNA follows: TGTGCCACCAGTGATAAGAGCGGGAGCAATGAGCAGTTCTTC. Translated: CATSDKSGSNEQFF.

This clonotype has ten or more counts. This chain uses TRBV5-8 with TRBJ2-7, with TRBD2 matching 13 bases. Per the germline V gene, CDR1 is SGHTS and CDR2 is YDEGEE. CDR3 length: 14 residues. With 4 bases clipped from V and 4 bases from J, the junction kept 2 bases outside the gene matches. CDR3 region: CASSGTSGTYEQYF. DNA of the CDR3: TGTGCCAGCAGCGGGACTAGCGGGACTTACGAGCAGTACTTC.

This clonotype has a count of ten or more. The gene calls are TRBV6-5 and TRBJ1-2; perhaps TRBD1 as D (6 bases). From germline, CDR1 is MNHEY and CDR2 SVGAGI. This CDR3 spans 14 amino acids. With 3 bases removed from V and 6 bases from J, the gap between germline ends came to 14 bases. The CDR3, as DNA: TGTGCCAGCAGTTATAGGGGGGGCGACGATGGCTACACCTTC. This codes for CASSYRGGDDGYTF.

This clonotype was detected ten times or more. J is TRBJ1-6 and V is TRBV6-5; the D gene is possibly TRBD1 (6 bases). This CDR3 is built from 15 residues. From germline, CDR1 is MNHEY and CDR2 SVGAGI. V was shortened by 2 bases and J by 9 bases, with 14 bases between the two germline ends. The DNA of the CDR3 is TGTGCCAGCAGTTACCCGCCGGGGGGCGGTTCACCCCTCCACTTT. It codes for CASSYPPGGGSPLHF.

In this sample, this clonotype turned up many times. CDR3 protein: CASSQGLAGADLFEQYF. The CDR3 coding sequence is TGTGCCAGCAGCCAGGGACTAGCGGGAGCCGACCTCTTCGAGCAGTACTTC. V and J are TRBV3-1 and TRBJ2-7, with 14 bases lining up with TRBD2. The CDR3 has 17 residues. With 3 bases clipped from V and 6 bases from J, the junction kept 10 bases outside the gene matches. Germline V gene data show CDR1 as LGHDT and CDR2 as YNNKEL (reference sequence).

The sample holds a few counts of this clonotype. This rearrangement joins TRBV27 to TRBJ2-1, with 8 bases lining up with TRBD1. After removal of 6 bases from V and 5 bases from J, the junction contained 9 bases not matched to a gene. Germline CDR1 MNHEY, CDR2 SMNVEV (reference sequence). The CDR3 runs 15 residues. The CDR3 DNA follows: TGTGCCAGCAGCCGAGGGACAGGCGAAAACAATGAGCAGTTCTTC. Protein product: CASSRGTGENNEQFF.

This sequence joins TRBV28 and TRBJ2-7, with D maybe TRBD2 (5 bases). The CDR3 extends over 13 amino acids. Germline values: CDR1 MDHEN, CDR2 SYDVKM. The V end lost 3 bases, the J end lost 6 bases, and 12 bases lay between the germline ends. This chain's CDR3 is CASSFGELGEQYF. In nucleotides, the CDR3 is TGTGCCAGCAGTTTCGGGGAGTTGGGCGAGCAGTACTTC. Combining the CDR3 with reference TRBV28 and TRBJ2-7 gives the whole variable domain DVKVTQSSRYLVKRTGEKVFLECVQDMDHENMFWYRQDPGLGLRLIYFSYDVKMKEKGDIPEGYSVSREKKERFSLILESASTNQTSMYLCASSFGELGEQYFGPGTRLTVT.

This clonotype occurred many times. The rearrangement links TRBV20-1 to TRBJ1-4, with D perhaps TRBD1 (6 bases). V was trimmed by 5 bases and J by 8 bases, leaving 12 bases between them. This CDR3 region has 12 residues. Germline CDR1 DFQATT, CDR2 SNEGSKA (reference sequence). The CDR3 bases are TGCAGTGCTCACAGGGAGTACGAAAAACTGTTTTTT. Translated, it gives CSAHREYEKLFF.

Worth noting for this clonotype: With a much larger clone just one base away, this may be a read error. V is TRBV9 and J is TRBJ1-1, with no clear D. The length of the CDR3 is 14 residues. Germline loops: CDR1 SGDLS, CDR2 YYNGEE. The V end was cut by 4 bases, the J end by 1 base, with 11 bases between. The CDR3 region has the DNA TGTGCCAGCAGCTCCCCCCGCGGGAACACTGAAGCTTTCTTT. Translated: CASSSPRGNTEAFF.